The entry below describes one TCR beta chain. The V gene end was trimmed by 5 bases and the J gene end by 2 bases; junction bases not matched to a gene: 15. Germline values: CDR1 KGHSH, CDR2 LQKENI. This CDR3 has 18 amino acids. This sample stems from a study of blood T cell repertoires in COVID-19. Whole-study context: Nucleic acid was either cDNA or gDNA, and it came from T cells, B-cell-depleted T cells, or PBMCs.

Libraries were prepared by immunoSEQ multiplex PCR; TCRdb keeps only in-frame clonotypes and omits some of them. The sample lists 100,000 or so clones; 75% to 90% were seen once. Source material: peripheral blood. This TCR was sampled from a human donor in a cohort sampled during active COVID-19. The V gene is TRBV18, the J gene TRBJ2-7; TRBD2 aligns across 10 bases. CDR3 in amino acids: CASSIASGSFQRTYEQYF. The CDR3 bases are TGTGCCAGCTCAATTGCTAGCGGGAGCTTTCAGAGGACCTACGAGCAGTACTTC.